The 7 T cell receptor beta chains given below trace back to one sample, sequenced in a study of blood T cell repertoires in COVID-19 (dated by TCRdb to the early 2020s). Preparation of the library involved the immunoSEQ multiplex PCR assay. Held by TCRdb, this immuneACCESS table contains in-frame sequences only and omits some clones. Under half of the omission traces to an unresolved V gene where checked; the cause of the rest is unknown. The table for this sample lists 210,000 or so clones; over 75% of them were counted only once. Of the sample, roughly 5% falls within the top ten clones. Sequencing was carried out using peripheral blood. Receptors were obtained from a human donor in a cohort sampled during active COVID-19.

The V and J genes are TRBV7-2 and TRBJ2-1; D perhaps matches TRBD2 (5 bases). Trimming pared 4 bases from V and 10 bases from J, leaving 11 bases between. Germline V gene data show CDR1 as SGHTA and CDR2 as FQGNSA. The CDR3 runs to 12 residues. CDR3 amino acids: CASSSWEREQFF. CDR3 DNA: TGTGCCAGCAGCTCCTGGGAGCGGGAGCAGTTCTTC.

The chain links TRBV7-6 to TRBJ1-4, with 7 bases lining up with TRBD1. Trimming removed 2 bases from V and 2 bases from J; junction bases left unmatched: 8. The CDR3 is 17 residues long. Germline assignment: CDR1 SGHVS and CDR2 FNYEAQ. CDR3 coding DNA: TGTGCCAGCAGCTTACCGATCGGGACAGCCACTAATGAAAAACTGTTTTTT. Encoded protein: CASSLPIGTATNEKLFF.

This chain joins TRBV28 and TRBJ1-2; D is possibly TRBD1 (6 bases). V was pared by 3 bases and J by 4 bases, with 12 bases between. Germline V gene sequence: CDR1 MDHEN, CDR2 SYDVKM. CDR3 length equals 14 residues. CDR3 sequence reads: CASSFAGETYGYTF. The CDR3 DNA reads as TGTGCCAGCAGTTTCGCAGGGGAGACCTATGGCTACACCTTC.

Points on this clone: The junction differs from germline at one of its ends, possibly a read error. This rearrangement joins TRBV7-2 to TRBJ1-1; 9 bases fit TRBD1. Germline V CDR1 and CDR2: SGHTA, FQGNSA. The CDR3 sequence is 11 residues long. The CDR3 DNA sequence: TGTGCCAGCAGTCCCGGGACAGGGCCTCTCTTT. It translates to CASSPGTGPLF.

The chain joins TRBV27 to TRBJ2-1; D remains ambiguous. CDR3 size: 11 residues. Germline V gene lookup returns CDR1 MNHEY and CDR2 SMNVEV (reference sequence). V gave up 5 bases and J gave up 8 bases, with 7 bases separating them. CDR3 sequence: CASSALDEQFF. Here the CDR3 DNA reads TGTGCCAGCAGTGCCCTAGATGAGCAGTTCTTC.

V gene TRBV3-1 (or the pseudogene TRBV3-2) combines with J gene TRBJ2-7; 8 positions match TRBD2. This CDR3 is built from 13 residues. Germline CDR1 and CDR2: LGHDT and YNNKEL (reference sequence). Trimming cost V 2 bases and J 5 bases; bases outside gene matches: 2. This CDR3 is CASSQSGSHEQYF. CDR3 DNA: TGTGCCAGCAGCCAAAGCGGGAGCCACGAGCAGTACTTC.

The rearrangement uses TRBV29-1 and TRBJ1-4; D is uncertain. Germline-derived CDR1 and CDR2 are SQVTM and ANQGSEA. The CDR3 is made up of 12 amino acids. Trimming removed 5 bases at V and 5 bases at J, with 9 bases between. The CDR3 DNA is TGCAGCGTTTTAGGAGTGAATGAAAAACTGTTTTTT. It yields the protein CSVLGVNEKLFF.